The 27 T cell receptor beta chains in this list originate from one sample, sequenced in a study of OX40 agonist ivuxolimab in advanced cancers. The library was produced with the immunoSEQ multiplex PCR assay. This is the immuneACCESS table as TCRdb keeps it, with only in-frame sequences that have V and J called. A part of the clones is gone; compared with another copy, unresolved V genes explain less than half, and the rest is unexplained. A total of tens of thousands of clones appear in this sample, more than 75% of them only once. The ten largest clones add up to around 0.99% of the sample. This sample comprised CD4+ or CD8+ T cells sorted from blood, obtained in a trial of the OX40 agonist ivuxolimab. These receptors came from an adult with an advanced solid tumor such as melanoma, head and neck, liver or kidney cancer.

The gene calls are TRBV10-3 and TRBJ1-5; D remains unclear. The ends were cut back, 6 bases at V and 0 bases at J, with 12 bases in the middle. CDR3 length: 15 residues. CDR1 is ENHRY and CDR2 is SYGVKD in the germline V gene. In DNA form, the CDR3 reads TGTGCCATCAGGGACGGACGGAGTAGCAATCAGCCCCAGCATTTT. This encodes CAIRDGRSSNQPQHF.

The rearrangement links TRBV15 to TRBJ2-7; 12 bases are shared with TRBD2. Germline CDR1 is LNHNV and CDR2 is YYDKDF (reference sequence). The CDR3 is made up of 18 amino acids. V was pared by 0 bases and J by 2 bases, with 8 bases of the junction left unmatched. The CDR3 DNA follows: TGTGCCACCAGCAGAGATTACTCCGGACTAGCGGGAACCTACGAGCAGTACTTC. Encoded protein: CATSRDYSGLAGTYEQYF.

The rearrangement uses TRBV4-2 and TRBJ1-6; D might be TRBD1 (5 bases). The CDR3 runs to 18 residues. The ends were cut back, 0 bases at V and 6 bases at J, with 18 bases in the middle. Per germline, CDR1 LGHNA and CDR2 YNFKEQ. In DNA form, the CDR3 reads TGTGCCAGCAGCCAAGATCAAATGGGGGTCGGTGGTAATTCACCCCTCCACTTT. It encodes CASSQDQMGVGGNSPLHF.

The DNA of the CDR3 is TGTGCCAGCAGTCCGGGACAGTTCTCCTACGAGCAGTACTTC. It codes for CASSPGQFSYEQYF. J is TRBJ2-7 and V is TRBV6-5, with 7 bases aligning to TRBD1. Germline values: CDR1 MNHEY, CDR2 SVGAGI. CDR3 length equals 14 residues. V lost 5 bases, J lost 0 bases, and 4 bases stayed unmatched.

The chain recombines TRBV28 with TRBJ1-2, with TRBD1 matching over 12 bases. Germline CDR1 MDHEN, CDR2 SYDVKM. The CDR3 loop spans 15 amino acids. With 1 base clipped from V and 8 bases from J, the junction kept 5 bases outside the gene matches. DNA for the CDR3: TGTGCCAGCAGTTTATATTGGGACAGGGGGCAGGGCTACACCTTC. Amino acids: CASSLYWDRGQGYTF.

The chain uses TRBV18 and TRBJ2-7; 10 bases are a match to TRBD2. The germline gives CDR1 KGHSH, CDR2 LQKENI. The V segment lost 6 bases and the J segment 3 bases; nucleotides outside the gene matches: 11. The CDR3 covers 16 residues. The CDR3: CASSGGASGSLYEQYF. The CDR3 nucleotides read TGTGCCAGCTCGGGGGGGGCTAGCGGGAGTCTCTACGAGCAGTACTTC. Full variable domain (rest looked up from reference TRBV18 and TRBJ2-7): NAGVMQNPRHLVRRRGQEARLRCSPMKGHSHVYWYRQLPEEGLKFMVYLQKENIIDESGMPKERFSAEFPKEGPSILRIQQVVRGDSAAYFCASSGGASGSLYEQYFGPGTRLTVT.

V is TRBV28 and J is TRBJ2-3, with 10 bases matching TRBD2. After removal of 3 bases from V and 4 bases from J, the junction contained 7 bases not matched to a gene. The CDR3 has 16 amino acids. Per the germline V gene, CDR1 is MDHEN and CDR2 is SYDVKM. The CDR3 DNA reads TGTGCCAGCAGTTTTTTCAGCGGGGGGGAGTCAGATACGCAGTATTTT. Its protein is CASSFFSGGESDTQYF.

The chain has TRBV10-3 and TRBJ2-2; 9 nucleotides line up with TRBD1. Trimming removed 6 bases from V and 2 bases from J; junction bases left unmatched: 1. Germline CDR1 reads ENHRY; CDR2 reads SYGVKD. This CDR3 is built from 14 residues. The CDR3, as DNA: TGTGCCATCAGGGGACAGGGAAACACCGGGGAGCTGTTTTTT. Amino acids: CAIRGQGNTGELFF.

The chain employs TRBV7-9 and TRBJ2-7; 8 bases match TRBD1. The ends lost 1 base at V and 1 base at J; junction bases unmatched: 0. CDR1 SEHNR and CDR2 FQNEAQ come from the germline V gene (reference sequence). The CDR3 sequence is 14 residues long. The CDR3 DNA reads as TGTGCCAGCAGCTTAGGGACAGGGTCCTACGAGCAGTACTTC. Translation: CASSLGTGSYEQYF.

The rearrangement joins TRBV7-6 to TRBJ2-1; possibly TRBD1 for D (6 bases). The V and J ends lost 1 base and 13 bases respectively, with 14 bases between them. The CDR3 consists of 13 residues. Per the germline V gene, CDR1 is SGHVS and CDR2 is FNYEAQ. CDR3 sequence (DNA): TGTGCCAGCAGCTTAGTTTGGGGGCATCTCCAGTTCTTC. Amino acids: CASSLVWGHLQFF. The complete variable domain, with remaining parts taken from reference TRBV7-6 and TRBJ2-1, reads GAGVSQSPRYKVTKRGQDVALRCDPISGHVSLYWYRQALGQGPEFLTYFNYEAQQDKSGLPNDRFSAERPEGSISTLTIQRTEQRDSAMYRCASSLVWGHLQFFGPGTRLTVL.

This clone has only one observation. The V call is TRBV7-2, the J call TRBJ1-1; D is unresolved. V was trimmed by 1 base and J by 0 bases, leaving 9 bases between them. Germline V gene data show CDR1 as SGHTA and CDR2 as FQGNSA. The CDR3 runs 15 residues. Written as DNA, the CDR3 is TGTGCCAGCAGCTTAGGTTACACATTGAACACTGAAGCTTTCTTT. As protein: CASSLGYTLNTEAFF.

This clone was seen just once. DNA of the CDR3: TGCGCCAGCACCCCAGGAGGAGAGACCCAGTACTTC. This gives the protein CASTPGGETQYF. The rearrangement links TRBV5-1 to TRBJ2-5, with D perhaps TRBD2 (5 bases). The CDR3 has 12 amino acids. The V gene's germline CDR1 is SGHRS and CDR2 YFSETQ. Deletions cut 6 bases from V and 4 bases from J, with 10 bases between.

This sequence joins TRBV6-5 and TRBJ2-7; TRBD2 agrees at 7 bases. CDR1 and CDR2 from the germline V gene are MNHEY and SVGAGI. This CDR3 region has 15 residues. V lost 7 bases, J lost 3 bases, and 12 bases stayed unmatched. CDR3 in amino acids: CASTQRPSGYYEQYF. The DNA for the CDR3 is TGTGCCAGCACTCAGCGGCCTAGCGGATACTACGAGCAGTACTTC.

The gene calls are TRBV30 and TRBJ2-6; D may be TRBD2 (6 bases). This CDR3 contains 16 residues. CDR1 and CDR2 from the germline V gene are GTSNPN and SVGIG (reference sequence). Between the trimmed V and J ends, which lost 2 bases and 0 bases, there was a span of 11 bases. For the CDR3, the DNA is TGTGCCTGGAGTATCTCCGGGAGCTCTGGGGCCAACGTCCTGACTTTC. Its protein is CAWSISGSSGANVLTF.

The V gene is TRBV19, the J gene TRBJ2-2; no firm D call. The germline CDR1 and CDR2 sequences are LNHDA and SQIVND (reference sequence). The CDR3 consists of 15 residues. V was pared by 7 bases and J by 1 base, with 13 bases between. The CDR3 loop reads CASIEFPGNTGELFF. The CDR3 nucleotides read TGTGCCAGTATAGAGTTCCCGGGGAACACCGGGGAGCTGTTTTTT.

The CDR3 loop is CASSVDNYGYTF. DNA for the CDR3: TGTGCCAGCAGCGTAGATAACTATGGCTACACCTTC. The chain carries TRBV9 and TRBJ1-2; no clear D. Trimming took 0 bases from V and 1 from J, leaving 1 base between them. The CDR3 spans 12 residues. Per germline, CDR1 SGDLS and CDR2 YYNGEE.

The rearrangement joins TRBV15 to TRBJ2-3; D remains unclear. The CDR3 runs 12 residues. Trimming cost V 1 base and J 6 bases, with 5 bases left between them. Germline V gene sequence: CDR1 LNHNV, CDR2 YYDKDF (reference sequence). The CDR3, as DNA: TGTGCCACCAGCAGAGGTTCTGATACGCAGTATTTT. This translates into CATSRGSDTQYF.

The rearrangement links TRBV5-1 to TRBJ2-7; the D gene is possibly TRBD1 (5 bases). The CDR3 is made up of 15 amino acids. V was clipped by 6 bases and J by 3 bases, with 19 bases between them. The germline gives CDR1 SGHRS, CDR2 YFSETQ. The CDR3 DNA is TGCGCCAGCACCCCCGGTGGGGCAGCCGTCTACGAGCAGTACTTC. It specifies CASTPGGAAVYEQYF.

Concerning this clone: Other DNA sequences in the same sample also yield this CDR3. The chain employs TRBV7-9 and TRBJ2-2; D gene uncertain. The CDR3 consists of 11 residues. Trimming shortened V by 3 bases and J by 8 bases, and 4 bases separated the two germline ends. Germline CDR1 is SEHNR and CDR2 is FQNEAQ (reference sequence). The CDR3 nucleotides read TGTGCCAGCAGCTTGGCAGGGGAGCTGTTTTTT. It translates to CASSLAGELFF.

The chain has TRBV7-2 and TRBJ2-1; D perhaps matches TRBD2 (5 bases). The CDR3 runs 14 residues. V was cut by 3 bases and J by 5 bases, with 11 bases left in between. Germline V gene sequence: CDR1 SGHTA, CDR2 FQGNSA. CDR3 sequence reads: CASSLGARDNEQFF. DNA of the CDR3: TGTGCCAGCAGCTTGGGAGCGCGGGACAATGAGCAGTTCTTC. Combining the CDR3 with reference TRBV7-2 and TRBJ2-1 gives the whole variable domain GAGVSQSPSNKVTEKGKDVELRCDPISGHTALYWYRQSLGQGLEFLIYFQGNSAPDKSGLPSDRFSAERTGGSVSTLTIQRTQQEDSAVYLCASSLGARDNEQFFGPGTRLTVL.

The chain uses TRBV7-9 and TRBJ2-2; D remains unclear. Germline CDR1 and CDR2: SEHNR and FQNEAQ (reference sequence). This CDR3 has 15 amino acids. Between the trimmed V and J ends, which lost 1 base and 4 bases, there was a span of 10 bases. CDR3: CASSLGEQLTGELFF. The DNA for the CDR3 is TGTGCCAGCAGCTTAGGAGAACAGCTCACCGGGGAGCTGTTTTTT.

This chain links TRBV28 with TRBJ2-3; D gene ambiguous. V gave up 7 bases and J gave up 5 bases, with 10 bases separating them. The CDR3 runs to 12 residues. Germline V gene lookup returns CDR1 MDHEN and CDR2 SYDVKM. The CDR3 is CASNTMRDTQYF. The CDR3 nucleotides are TGTGCCAGCAATACAATGAGAGATACGCAGTATTTT. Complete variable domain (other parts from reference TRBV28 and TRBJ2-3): DVKVTQSSRYLVKRTGEKVFLECVQDMDHENMFWYRQDPGLGLRLIYFSYDVKMKEKGDIPEGYSVSREKKERFSLILESASTNQTSMYLCASNTMRDTQYFGPGTRLTVL.

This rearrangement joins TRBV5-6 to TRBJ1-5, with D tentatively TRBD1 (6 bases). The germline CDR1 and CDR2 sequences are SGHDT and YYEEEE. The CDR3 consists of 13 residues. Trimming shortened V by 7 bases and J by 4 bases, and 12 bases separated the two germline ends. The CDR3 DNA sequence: TGTGCCAGCGGCGCAGGGGATAATCAGCCCCAGCATTTT. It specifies CASGAGDNQPQHF.

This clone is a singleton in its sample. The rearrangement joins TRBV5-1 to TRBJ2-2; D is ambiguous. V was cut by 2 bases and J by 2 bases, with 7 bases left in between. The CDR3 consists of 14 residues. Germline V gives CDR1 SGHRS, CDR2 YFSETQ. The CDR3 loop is CASSLSENTGELFF. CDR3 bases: TGCGCCAGCAGCTTATCCGAAAACACCGGGGAGCTGTTTTTT.

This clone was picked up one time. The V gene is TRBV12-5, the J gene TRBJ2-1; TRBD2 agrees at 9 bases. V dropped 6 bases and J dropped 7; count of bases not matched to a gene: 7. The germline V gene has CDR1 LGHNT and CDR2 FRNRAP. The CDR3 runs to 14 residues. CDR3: CASGSSGTNNEQFF. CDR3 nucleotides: TGTGCTAGTGGGTCTAGCGGGACCAATAATGAGCAGTTCTTC.

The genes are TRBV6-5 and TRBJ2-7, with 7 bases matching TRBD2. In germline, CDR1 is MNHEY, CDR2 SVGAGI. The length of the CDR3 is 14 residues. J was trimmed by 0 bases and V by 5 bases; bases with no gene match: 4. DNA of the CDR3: TGTGCCAGCAGTAAACGGGGGGTCTCCTACGAGCAGTACTTC. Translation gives CASSKRGVSYEQYF.

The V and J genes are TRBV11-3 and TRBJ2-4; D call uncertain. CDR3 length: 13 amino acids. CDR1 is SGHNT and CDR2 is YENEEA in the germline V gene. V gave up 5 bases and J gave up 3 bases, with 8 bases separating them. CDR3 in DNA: TGTGCCAGCAGCATCGACCACAAAAACATTCAGTACTTC. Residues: CASSIDHKNIQYF. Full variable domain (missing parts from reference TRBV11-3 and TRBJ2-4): EAGVVQSPRYKIIEKKQPVAFWCNPISGHNTLYWYLQNLGQGPELLIRYENEEAVDDSQLPKDRFSAERLKGVDSTLKIQPAELGDSAVYLCASSIDHKNIQYFGAGTRLSVL.